Listed below are T cell receptor beta chains from one sample, sequenced in a study of cytotoxic CD8 clonotypes in ibrutinib-treated CLL. Only in-frame clones appear in the TCRdb table, and some are missing; sequencing was by immunoSEQ multiplex PCR. Of about 49,000 clones listed, under 75% are singletons. The sample here was PBMCs, taken after 12 months of ibrutinib treatment. These receptors were taken from a human donor with chronic lymphocytic leukemia. Both conserved end residues are part of each CDR3. D genes are given only for firm matches. Only some rows state a clone size, as once, few, many or a class for expanded clones.

.	TRBV6-5	few	TRBJ1-4	13	CASSFNINEKLFF	TGTGCCAGCAGTTTCAATATAAATGAAAAACTGTTTTTT
.	TRBV5-1	.	TRBJ1-1	15	CASSLGGGLNTEAFF	TGCGCCAGCAGCCTCGGCGGGGGCTTGAACACTGAAGCTTTCTTT
TRBD2	TRBV9	.	TRBJ2-3	16	CASSLKGLAGGDTQYF	TGTGCCAGCAGCCTAAAGGGACTAGCGGGGGGAGATACGCAGTATTTT
.	TRBV10-1	.	TRBJ2-3	14	CASSSEGTTDTQYF	TGCGCCAGCAGTAGTGAGGGGACCACAGATACGCAGTATTTT
TRBD1	TRBV4-1	.	TRBJ2-5	15	CASSQVDRGLETQYF	TGCGCCAGCAGCCAGGTAGACAGGGGGCTTGAGACCCAGTACTTC
TRBD2	TRBV29-1	.	TRBJ2-3	17	CSVWGLAGGTSTDTQYF	TGCAGCGTATGGGGACTAGCGGGGGGGACAAGCACAGATACGCAGTATTTT
TRBD1	TRBV19	once	TRBJ1-6	15	CASSMGTGLNSPLHF	TGTGCCAGTAGTATGGGGACAGGGCTTAATTCACCCCTCCACTTT
TRBD1	TRBV14	.	TRBJ2-7	19	CASSQDQGQQTWGAYEQYF	TGTGCCAGCAGCCAAGATCAGGGACAGCAAACGTGGGGTGCCTACGAGCAGTACTTC
.	TRBV1	.	TRBJ1-1	15	CTSYDRGRRNTEAFF	TGCACCAGCTACGACAGGGGGCGGCGGAACACTGAAGCTTTCTTT
.	TRBV27	few	TRBJ2-1	13	CASGETIGNEQFF	TGTGCCAGCGGCGAAACTATAGGGAATGAGCAGTTCTTC
TRBD1	TRBV25-1	.	TRBJ1-4	15	CASSRQGATNEKLFF	TGTGCCAGCAGTCGACAGGGGGCAACTAATGAAAAACTGTTTTTT
.	TRBV10-3	.	TRBJ2-5	13	CAISDGTPHAQYF	TGTGCCATCAGTGACGGGACACCACACGCCCAGTACTTC
.	TRBV5-1	.	TRBJ2-6	18	CASSFYLAGLTGANVLTF	TGCGCCAGCAGCTTTTATCTGGCAGGGCTCACCGGGGCCAACGTCCTGACTTTC
TRBD1	TRBV2	.	TRBJ1-2	14	CASSEEGAVYGYTF	TGTGCCAGCAGTGAGGAGGGGGCGGTCTATGGCTACACCTTC
TRBD1	TRBV18	.	TRBJ1-1	14	CASSEQGARSEAFF	TGTGCCAGCTCAGAACAGGGGGCGCGAAGTGAAGCTTTCTTT
.	TRBV28	.	TRBJ2-7	12	CASSLSDYEQYF	TGTGCCAGCAGTTTATCCGACTACGAGCAGTACTTC
.	TRBV6-1	.	TRBJ1-1	13	CASSLGQNTEAFF	TGTGCCAGCAGCCTCGGACAGAACACTGAAGCTTTCTTT
.	TRBV2	.	TRBJ2-5	11	CASANQETQYF	TGTGCCAGCGCTAACCAAGAGACCCAGTACTTC
.	TRBV10-3	.	TRBJ2-7	13	CAIRGHLTYEQYF	TGTGCCATCAGGGGACACCTTACCTACGAGCAGTACTTC
TRBD2	TRBV10-2	.	TRBJ2-7	14	CASRGRGSSYEQYF	TGCGCCAGCAGGGGGCGGGGGAGCTCCTACGAGCAGTACTTC
.	TRBV2	.	TRBJ2-3	16	CAAAGEGLGWTDTQYF	TGTGCCGCTGCGGGTGAAGGCCTGGGTTGGACAGATACGCAGTATTTT
.	TRBV7-7	once	TRBJ2-5	15	CASSDPGRTAETQYF	TGTGCTAGCAGCGACCCAGGCAGGACGGCCGAGACCCAGTACTTC
.	TRBV5-6	few	TRBJ2-4	14	CASSQGGARNIQYF	TGTGCCAGCAGCCAAGGGGGGGCGAGGAACATTCAGTACTTC
.	TRBV7-3	.	TRBJ2-1	12	CASSFPEGLQFF	TGTGCCAGCAGCTTCCCCGAGGGGCTGCAGTTCTTC
.	TRBV9	once	TRBJ2-5	16	CASSVAYQSSEGTQYF	TGTGCCAGCAGCGTAGCGTACCAATCCTCTGAAGGGACCCAGTACTTC
.	TRBV5-6	.	TRBJ1-3	16	CASSLPGNEYGNTIYF	TGTGCCAGCAGCTTGCCGGGGAATGAGTACGGAAACACCATATATTTT
.	TRBV7-6	.	TRBJ2-2	15	CASSKGRSNTGELFF	TGTGCCAGCAGCAAAGGACGATCGAACACCGGGGAGCTGTTTTTT
TRBD1	TRBV18	few	TRBJ2-1	14	CASSPPTGYNEQFF	TGTGCCAGCTCACCACCGACAGGGTACAATGAGCAGTTCTTC
TRBD1	TRBV5-1	.	TRBJ1-1	13	CASSWDRGLKAFF	TGCGCCAGCAGCTGGGACAGGGGGCTGAAAGCTTTCTTT
.	TRBV27	.	TRBJ1-4	14	CASSSRGVWEKLFF	TGTGCCAGCAGTTCTCGAGGAGTGTGGGAAAAACTGTTTTTT
.	TRBV7-9	.	TRBJ1-6	16	CASSLYPGGRNSPLHF	TGTGCCAGCAGCCTTTACCCCGGTGGGAGAAATTCACCCCTCCACTTT
.	TRBV5-1	.	TRBJ2-1	15	CASSLAGGHYNEQFF	TGCGCCAGCAGCTTGGCGGGGGGCCATTACAATGAGCAGTTCTTC
.	TRBV5-4	few	TRBJ1-2	14	CASSKDLTSYGYTF	TGTGCCAGCAGTAAGGACCTAACGAGCTATGGCTACACCTTC
TRBD1	TRBV4-2	few	TRBJ1-2	12	CASRMGQGSYTF	TGTGCCAGCAGGATGGGACAGGGAAGCTACACCTTC
.	TRBV4-1	.	TRBJ2-3	16	CASSRQPSGTTDTQYF	TGCGCCAGCAGCCGACAACCCTCCGGGACAACAGATACGCAGTATTTT
.	TRBV15	.	TRBJ2-7	14	CATSRSTSSGEQYF	TGTGCCACCAGCAGATCTACTAGCAGCGGTGAGCAGTACTTC
.	TRBV27	.	TRBJ1-3	16	CASSLKGPSSGNTIYF	TGTGCCAGCAGTTTAAAAGGTCCGAGCTCTGGAAACACCATATATTTT
TRBD1	TRBV11-2	few	TRBJ2-7	14	CASSPRTGYYEQYF	TGTGCCAGCAGCCCCCGGACAGGATACTACGAGCAGTACTTC
.	TRBV10-3	.	TRBJ2-7	13	CAISHYSSYEQYF	TGTGCCATCAGCCACTATAGCTCCTACGAGCAGTACTTC
TRBD1	TRBV7-3	.	TRBJ2-1	18	CASSLRVGAGGYHNEQFF	TGTGCCAGCAGCTTACGGGTCGGTGCAGGGGGCTACCACAATGAGCAGTTCTTC
.	TRBV2	.	TRBJ1-5	14	CASNRANRNQPQHF	TGTGCCAGCAATAGGGCCAACAGGAATCAGCCCCAGCATTTT
TRBD1	TRBV5-1	.	TRBJ1-3	16	CARSSGNRGTGNTIYF	TGCGCCAGAAGCAGTGGGAACAGGGGAACTGGAAACACCATATATTTT
.	TRBV7-8	.	TRBJ1-5	16	CASSLTGRYSNQPQHF	TGTGCCAGCAGCTTAACAGGAAGATATAGCAATCAGCCCCAGCATTTT
.	TRBV29-1	.	TRBJ2-5	14	CSVPAQGGRETQYF	TGCAGCGTTCCCGCCCAGGGAGGTCGGGAGACCCAGTACTTC
.	TRBV7-2	few	TRBJ1-5	14	CASSLYGGGQPQHF	TGTGCCAGCAGCTTATACGGGGGGGGCCAGCCCCAGCATTTT
.	TRBV7-3	few	TRBJ1-5	16	CASSLRATGPNQPQHF	TGTGCCAGCAGCTTACGGGCGACAGGACCTAATCAGCCCCAGCATTTT
TRBD1	TRBV28	few	TRBJ1-2	14	CASSSTGGGYGYTF	TGTGCCAGCAGCTCGACAGGGGGCGGCTATGGCTACACCTTC
.	TRBV7-3	.	TRBJ2-3	16	CASSSQGGGSTDTQYF	TGTGCCAGCAGCTCCCAAGGGGGGGGGAGCACAGATACGCAGTATTTT
TRBD2	TRBV29-1	.	TRBJ2-5	14	CSVELAGPQETQYF	TGCAGCGTGGAACTAGCGGGACCCCAGGAGACCCAGTACTTC
.	TRBV18	.	TRBJ1-2	17	CASSSGDQPGSNYGYTF	TGTGCCAGCTCCTCCGGGGACCAACCTGGGTCTAACTATGGCTACACCTTC
TRBD2	TRBV5-4	few	TRBJ2-3	15	CASSILAGGADTQYF	TGTGCCAGCAGCATCTTAGCGGGGGGAGCAGATACGCAGTATTTT
.	TRBV6-1	.	TRBJ2-3	14	CASSDWTGTDTQYF	TGTGCCAGCAGTGACTGGACAGGCACAGATACGCAGTATTTT
.	TRBV9	.	TRBJ2-6	16	CASSVGQRSGANVLTF	TGTGCCAGCAGCGTAGGGCAGAGGTCTGGGGCCAACGTCCTGACTTTC
.	TRBV9	.	TRBJ1-2	13	CASSVGSNYGYTF	TGTGCCAGCAGCGTAGGCAGCAACTATGGCTACACCTTC
.	TRBV6-6	.	TRBJ1-5	15	CASSYSTGDHQPQHF	TGTGCCAGCAGTTATTCGACAGGAGACCATCAGCCCCAGCATTTT
TRBD1	TRBV9	few	TRBJ1-2	16	CASSVALWDRGEGYTF	TGTGCCAGCAGCGTAGCACTATGGGACAGGGGAGAGGGCTACACCTTC
.	TRBV7-2	.	TRBJ1-6	12	CASSPQVSPLHF	TGTGCCAGCAGCCCCCAGGTATCACCCCTCCACTTT